This TCR beta chain originates from a study of cytomegalovirus exposure and HLA in healthy donors. Points from the study as a whole: According to an earlier analysis, most TCR beta V segments yielded productive rearrangements about 90% or about 30% of the time. Trimming of TCR beta V- and J-genes showed a link, identified in a later analysis, to a missense DCLRE1C variant.

In the PCR, 60 Vbeta and 13 Jbeta primers were used. TCRdb's copy holds only in-frame clones and misses some; the assay was immunoSEQ multiplex PCR. Among around 140,000 clones listed, approximately 87% were seen once. The donors were healthy bone marrow donors. The trim removed 3 bases at V and 3 bases at J, leaving 4 bases unmatched. The CDR3 sequence is 14 residues long. The V gene's germline CDR1 is SGHNT and CDR2 YYREEE (reference sequence). About this clone itself: The antigen remains unidentified.

This chain uses TRBV5-4 with TRBJ1-2; 8 bases align to TRBD1. What was sequenced was PBMCs. This sequence originates from a man in his forties in good health and CMV-seronegative. Here the CDR3 reads CASSSQGAHYGYTF. The CDR3 DNA follows: TGTGCCAGCAGCTCCCAGGGGGCTCACTATGGCTACACCTTC.